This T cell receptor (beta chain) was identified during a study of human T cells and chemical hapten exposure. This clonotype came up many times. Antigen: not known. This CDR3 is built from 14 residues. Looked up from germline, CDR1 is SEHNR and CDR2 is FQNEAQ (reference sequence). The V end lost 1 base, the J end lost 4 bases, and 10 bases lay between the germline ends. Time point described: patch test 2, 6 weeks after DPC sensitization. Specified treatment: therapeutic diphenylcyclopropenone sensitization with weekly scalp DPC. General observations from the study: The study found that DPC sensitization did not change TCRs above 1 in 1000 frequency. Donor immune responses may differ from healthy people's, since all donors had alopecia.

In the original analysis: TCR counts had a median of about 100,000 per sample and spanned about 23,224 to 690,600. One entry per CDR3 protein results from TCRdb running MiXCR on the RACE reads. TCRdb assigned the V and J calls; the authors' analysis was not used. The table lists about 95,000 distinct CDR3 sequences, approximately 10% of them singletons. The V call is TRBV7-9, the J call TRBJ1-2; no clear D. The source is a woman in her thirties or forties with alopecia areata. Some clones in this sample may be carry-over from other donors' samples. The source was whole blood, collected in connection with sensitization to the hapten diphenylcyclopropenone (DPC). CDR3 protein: CASSLEGSSYGYTF. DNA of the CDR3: TGTGCCAGCAGCTTAGAAGGGAGCAGCTATGGCTACACCTTC.